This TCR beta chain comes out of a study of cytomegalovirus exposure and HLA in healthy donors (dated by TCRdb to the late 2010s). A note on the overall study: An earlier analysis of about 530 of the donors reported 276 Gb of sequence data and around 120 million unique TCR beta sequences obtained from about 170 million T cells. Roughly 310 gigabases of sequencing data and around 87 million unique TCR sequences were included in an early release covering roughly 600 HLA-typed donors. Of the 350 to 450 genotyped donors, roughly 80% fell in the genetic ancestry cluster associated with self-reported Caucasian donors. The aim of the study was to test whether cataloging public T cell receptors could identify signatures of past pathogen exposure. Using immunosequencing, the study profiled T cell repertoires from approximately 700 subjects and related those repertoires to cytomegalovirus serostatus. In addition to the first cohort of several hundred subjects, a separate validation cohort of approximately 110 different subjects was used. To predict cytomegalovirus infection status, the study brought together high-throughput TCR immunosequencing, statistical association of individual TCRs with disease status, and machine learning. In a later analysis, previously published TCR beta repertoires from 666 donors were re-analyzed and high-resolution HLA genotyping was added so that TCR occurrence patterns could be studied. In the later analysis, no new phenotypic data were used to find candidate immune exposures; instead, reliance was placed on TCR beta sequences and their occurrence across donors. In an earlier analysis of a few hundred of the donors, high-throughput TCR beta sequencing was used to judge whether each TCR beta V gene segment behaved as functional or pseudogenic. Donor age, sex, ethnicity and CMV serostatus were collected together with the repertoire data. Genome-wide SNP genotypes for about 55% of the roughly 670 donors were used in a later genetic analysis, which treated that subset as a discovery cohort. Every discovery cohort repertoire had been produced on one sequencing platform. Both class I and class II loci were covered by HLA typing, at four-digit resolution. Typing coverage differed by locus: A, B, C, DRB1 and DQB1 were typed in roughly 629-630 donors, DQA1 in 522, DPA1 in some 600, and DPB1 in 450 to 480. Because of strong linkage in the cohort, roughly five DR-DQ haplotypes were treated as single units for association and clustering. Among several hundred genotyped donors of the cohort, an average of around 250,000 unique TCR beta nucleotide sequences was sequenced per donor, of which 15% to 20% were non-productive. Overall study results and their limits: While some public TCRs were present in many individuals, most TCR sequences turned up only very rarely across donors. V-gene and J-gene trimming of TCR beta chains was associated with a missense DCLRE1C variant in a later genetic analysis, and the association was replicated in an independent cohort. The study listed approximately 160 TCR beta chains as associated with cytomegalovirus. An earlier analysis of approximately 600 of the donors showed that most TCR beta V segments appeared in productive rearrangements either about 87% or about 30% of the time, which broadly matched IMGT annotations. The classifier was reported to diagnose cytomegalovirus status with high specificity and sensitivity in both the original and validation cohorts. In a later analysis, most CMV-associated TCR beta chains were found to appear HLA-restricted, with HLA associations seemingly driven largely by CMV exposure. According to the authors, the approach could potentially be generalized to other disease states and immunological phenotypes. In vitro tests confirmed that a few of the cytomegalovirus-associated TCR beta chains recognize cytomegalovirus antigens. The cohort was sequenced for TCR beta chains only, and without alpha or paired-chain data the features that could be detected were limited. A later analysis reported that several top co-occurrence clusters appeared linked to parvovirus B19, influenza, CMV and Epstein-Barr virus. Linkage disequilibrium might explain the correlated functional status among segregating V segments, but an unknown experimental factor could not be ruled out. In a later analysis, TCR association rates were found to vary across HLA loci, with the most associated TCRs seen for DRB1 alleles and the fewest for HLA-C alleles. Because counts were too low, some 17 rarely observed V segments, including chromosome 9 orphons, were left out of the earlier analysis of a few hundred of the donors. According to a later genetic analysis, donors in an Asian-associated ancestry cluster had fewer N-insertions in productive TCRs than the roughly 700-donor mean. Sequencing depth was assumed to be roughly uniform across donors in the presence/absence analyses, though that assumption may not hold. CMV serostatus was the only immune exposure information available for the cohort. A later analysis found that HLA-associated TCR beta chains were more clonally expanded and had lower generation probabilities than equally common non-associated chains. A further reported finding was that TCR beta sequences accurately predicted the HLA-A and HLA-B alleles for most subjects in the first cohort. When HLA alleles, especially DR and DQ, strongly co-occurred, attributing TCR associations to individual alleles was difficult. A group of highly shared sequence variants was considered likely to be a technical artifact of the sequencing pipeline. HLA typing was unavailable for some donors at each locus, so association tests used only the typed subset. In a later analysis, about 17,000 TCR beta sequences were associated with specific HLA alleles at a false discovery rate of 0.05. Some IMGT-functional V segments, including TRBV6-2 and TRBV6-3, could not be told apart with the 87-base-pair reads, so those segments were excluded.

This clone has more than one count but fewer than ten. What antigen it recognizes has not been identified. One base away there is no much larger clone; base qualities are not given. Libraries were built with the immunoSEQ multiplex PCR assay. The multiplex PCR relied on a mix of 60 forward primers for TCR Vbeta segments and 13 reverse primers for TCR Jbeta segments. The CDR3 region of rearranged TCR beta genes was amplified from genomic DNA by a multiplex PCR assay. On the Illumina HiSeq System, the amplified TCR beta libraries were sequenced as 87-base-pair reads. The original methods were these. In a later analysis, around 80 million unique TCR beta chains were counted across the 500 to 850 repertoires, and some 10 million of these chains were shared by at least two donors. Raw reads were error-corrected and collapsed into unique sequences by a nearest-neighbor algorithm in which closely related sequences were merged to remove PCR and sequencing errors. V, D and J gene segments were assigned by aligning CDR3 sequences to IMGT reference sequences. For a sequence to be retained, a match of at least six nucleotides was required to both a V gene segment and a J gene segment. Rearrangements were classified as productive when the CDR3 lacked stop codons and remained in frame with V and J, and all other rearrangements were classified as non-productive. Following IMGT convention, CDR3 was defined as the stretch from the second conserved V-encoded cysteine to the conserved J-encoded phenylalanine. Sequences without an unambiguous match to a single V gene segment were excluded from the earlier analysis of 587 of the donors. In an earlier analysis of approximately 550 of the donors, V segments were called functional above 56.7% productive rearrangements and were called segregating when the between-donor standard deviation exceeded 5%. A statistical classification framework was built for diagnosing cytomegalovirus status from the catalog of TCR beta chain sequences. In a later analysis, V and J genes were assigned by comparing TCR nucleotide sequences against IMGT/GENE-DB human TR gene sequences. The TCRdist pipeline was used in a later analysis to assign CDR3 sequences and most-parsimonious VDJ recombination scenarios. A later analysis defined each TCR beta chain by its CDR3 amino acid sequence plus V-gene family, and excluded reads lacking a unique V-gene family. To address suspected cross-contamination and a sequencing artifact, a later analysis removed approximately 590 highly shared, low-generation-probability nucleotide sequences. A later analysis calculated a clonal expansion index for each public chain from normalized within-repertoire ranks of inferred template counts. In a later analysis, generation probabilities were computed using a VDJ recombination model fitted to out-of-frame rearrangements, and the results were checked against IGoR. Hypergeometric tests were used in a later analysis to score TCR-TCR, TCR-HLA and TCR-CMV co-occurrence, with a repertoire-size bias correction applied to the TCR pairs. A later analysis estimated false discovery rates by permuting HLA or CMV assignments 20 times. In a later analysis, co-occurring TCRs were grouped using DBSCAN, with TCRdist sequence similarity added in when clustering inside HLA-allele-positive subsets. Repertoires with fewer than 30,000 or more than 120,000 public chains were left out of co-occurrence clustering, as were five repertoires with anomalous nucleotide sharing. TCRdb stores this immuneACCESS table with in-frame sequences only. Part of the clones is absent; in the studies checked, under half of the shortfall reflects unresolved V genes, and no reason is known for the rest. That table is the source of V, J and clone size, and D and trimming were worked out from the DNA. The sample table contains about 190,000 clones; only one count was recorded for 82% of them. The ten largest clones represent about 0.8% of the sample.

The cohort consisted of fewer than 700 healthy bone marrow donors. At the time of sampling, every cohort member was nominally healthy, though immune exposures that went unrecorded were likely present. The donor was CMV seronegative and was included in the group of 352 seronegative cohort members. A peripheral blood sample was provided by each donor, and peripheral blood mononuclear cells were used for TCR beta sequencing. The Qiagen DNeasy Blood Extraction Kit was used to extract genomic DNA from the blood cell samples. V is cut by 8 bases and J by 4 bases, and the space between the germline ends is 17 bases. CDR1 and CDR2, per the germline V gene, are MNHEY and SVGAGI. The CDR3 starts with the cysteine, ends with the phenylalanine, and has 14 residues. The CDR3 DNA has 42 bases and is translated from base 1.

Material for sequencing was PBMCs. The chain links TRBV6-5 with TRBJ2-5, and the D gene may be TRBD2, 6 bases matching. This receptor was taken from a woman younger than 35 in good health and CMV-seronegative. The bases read TGTGCCAGCTTCGAGTCAGGGAGGAGAGAGACCCAGTACTTC. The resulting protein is CASFESGRRETQYF.